The entry that follows covers one TCR beta chain sequence. The antigen is unknown. PCR amplification relied on 60 Vbeta primers (plus 13 Jbeta primers). In the original processing: About 12 million of about 80 million unique TCR beta chains were shared, per a later count. TCRdb's table, derived via immunoSEQ multiplex PCR, lists solely in-frame clones and lacks some. For V, J and clone size, that table is used; D and trimming come from the DNA. This sample has 150,000 to 160,000 clones, with roughly 80% found just once. Germline V gene data show CDR1 as SEHNR and CDR2 as FQNEAQ (reference sequence). The CDR3 spans 14 residues. V shed 5 bases and J shed 1 base, with 12 bases lying between them. This sample was taken from a study of cytomegalovirus exposure and HLA in healthy donors. Study outcomes and limitations: Follow-up analysis seemed to connect common viral pathogens with several of the most significant clusters identified. Highly shared variants forming one cluster were likely a sequencing artifact. Later analysis showed TCR association rates varying by HLA locus, highest for DRB1 and lowest for HLA-C.

The chain has TRBV7-9 and TRBJ2-7; perhaps TRBD1 as D (5 bases). Source material: PBMCs. The source is a man aged 25 to 40 in good health and CMV-seropositive. The CDR3 DNA reads TGTGCCAGCAGCCGGCAGGGATTATCCTACGAGCAGTACTTC. Protein: CASSRQGLSYEQYF.